The text below deals with one T cell receptor (beta chain). This sample was taken from a study of blood T cell repertoires in COVID-19. As for the study in general: T cells, B-cell-depleted T cells, or PBMCs provided the cDNA or gDNA that served as material.

Cohort placement rested on clinical history that participants reported themselves. Profiled with immunoSEQ multiplex PCR; TCRdb holds only in-frame clones, not every one. The sample records 250,000 to 300,000 clones, around 80% being singletons. The CDR3 length is 11 residues. Trimming removed 4 bases from V and 6 bases from J, with 4 bases in between. Germline V gene sequence: CDR1 SEHNR, CDR2 FQNEAQ (reference sequence). Sequenced: PBMCs or T cells enriched from blood (not recorded which). The chain carries TRBV7-9 and TRBJ2-1; D unclear. The TCR was taken from a man under 40 with acute COVID-19. CDR3 sequence: CASSSINEQFF. Written as DNA, the CDR3 is TGTGCCAGCAGCTCCATCAATGAGCAGTTCTTC.